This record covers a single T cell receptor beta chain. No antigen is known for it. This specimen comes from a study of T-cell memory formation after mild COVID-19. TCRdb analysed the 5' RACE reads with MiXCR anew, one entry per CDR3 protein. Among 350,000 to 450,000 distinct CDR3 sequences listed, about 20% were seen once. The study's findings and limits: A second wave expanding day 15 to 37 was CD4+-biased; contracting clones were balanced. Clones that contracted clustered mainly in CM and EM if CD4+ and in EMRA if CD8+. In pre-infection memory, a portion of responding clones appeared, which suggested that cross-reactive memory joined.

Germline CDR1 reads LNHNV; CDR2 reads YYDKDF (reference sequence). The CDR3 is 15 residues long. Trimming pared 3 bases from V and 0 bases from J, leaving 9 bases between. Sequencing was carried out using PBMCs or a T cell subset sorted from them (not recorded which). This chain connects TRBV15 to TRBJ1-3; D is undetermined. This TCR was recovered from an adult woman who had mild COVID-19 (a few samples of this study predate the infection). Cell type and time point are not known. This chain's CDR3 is CATSRLLSSGNTIYF. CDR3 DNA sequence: TGTGCCACCAGCAGGCTTCTTAGCTCTGGAAACACCATATATTTT.